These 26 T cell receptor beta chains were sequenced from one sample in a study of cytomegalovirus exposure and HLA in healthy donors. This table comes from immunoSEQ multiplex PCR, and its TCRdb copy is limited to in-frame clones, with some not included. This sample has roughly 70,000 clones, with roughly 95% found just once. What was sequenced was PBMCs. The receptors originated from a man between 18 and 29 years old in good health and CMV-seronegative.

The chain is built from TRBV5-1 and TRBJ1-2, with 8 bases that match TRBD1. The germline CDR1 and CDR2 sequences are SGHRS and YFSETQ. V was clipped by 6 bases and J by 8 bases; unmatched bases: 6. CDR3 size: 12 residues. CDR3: CASTDRGYGYTF. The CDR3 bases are TGCGCCAGCACTGACAGGGGATACGGCTACACCTTC.

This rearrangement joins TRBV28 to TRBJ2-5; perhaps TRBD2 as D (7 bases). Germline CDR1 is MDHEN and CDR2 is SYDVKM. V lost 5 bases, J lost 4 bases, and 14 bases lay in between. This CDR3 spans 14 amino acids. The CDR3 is CASSGGAVRETQYF. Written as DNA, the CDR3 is TGTGCCAGCAGTGGGGGGGCAGTACGAGAGACCCAGTACTTC.

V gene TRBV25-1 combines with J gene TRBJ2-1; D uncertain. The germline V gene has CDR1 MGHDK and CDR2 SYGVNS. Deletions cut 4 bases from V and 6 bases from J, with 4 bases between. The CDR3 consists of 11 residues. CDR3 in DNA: TGTGCCAGCAGTGGCGGCAATGAGCAGTTCTTC. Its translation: CASSGGNEQFF.

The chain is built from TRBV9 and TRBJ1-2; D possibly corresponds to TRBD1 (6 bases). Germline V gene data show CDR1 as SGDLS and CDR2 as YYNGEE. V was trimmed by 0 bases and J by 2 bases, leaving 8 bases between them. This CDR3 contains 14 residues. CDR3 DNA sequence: TGTGCCAGCAGCGTAGGGACAGAAAACTATGGCTACACCTTC. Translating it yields CASSVGTENYGYTF. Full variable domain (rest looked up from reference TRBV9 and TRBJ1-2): DSGVTQTPKHLITATGQRVTLRCSPRSGDLSVYWYQQSLDQGLQFLIQYYNGEERAKGNILERFSAQQFPDLHSELNLSSLELGDSALYFCASSVGTENYGYTFGSGTRLTVV.

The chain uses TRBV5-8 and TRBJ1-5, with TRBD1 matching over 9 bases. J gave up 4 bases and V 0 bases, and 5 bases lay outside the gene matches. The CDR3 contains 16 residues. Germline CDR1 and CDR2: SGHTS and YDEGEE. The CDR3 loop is CASSLGTGGGNQPQHF. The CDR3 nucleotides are TGTGCCAGCAGCTTGGGAACAGGGGGCGGGAATCAGCCCCAGCATTTT.

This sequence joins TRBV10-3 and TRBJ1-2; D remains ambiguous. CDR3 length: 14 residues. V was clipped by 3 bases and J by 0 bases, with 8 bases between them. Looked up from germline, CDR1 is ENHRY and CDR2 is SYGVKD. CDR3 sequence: CAISELHPNYGYTF. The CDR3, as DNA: TGTGCCATCAGTGAATTACACCCTAACTATGGCTACACCTTC.

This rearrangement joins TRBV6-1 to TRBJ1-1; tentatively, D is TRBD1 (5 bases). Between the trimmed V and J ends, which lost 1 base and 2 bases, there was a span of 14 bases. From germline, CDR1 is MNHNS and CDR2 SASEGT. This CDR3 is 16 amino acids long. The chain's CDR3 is CASSEEPVQGNTEAFF. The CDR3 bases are TGTGCCAGCAGTGAAGAGCCTGTCCAGGGAAACACTGAAGCTTTCTTT.

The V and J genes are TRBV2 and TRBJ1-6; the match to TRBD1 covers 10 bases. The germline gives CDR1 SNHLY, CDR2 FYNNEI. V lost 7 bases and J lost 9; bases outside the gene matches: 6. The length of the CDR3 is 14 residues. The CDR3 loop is CASTGQGVISPLHF. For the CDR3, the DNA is TGTGCCAGCACTGGACAGGGGGTGATTTCACCCCTCCACTTT.

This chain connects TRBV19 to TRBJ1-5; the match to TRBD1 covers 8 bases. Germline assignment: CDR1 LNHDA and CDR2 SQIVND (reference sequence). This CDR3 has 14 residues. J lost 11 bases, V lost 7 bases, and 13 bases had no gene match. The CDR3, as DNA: TGTGCCAGTAAAACTGGACAGGGCCCGTGGGCCCAGCATTTT. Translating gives CASKTGQGPWAQHF. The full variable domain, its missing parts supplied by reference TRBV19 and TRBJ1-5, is DGGITQSPKYLFRKEGQNVTLSCEQNLNHDAMYWYRQDPGQGLRLIYYSQIVNDFQKGDIAEGYSVSREKKESFPLTVTSAQKNPTAFYLCASKTGQGPWAQHFGDGTRLSIL.

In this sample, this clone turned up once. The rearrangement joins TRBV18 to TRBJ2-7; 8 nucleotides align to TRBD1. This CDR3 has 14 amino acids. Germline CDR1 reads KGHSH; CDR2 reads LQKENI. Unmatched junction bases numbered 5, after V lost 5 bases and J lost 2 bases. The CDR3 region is CASSIGTGAYEQYF. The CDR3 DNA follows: TGTGCCAGCTCAATCGGGACAGGAGCCTACGAGCAGTACTTC.

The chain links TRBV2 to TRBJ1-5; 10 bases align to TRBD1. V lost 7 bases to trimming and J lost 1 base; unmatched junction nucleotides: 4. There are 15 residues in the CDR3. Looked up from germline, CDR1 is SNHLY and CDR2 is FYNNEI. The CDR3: CASTPGQGSNQPQHF. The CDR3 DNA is TGTGCCAGCACCCCGGGACAGGGGAGCAATCAGCCCCAGCATTTT.

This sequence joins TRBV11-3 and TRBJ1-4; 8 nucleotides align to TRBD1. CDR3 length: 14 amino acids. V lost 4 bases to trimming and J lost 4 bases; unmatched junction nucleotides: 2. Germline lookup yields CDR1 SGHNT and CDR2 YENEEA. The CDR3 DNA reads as TGTGCCAGCAGCTACAGGGGGGATAATGAAAAACTGTTTTTT. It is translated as CASSYRGDNEKLFF. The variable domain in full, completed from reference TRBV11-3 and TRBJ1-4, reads EAGVVQSPRYKIIEKKQPVAFWCNPISGHNTLYWYLQNLGQGPELLIRYENEEAVDDSQLPKDRFSAERLKGVDSTLKIQPAELGDSAVYLCASSYRGDNEKLFFGSGTQLSVL.

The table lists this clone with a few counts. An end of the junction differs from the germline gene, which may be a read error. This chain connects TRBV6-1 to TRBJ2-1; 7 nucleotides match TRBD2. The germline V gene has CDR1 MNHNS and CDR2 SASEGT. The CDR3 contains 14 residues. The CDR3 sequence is CASSEELASNEQFF. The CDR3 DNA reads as TGTGCCAGCAGCGAAGAACTAGCGAGCAATGAGCAGTTCTTC.

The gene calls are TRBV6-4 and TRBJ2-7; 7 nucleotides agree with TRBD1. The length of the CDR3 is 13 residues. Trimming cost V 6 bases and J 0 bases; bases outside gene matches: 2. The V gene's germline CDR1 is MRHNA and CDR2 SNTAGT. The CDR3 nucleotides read TGTGCCAGCAGCCACAGGGGCTCCTACGAGCAGTACTTC. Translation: CASSHRGSYEQYF.

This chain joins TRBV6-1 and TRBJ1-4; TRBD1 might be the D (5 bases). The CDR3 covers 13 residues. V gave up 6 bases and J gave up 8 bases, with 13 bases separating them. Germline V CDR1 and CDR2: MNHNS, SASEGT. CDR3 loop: CASRKQGSEKLFF. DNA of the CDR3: TGTGCCAGCAGAAAGCAGGGTAGCGAAAAACTGTTTTTT.

CDR3 in amino acids: CASSLGGTNTEAFF. The CDR3 DNA is TGTGCCAGCAGCTTAGGAGGCACGAACACTGAAGCTTTCTTT. V and J are TRBV5-4 and TRBJ1-1; no firm D call. Germline values: CDR1 SGHNT, CDR2 YYREEE (reference sequence). The CDR3 runs 14 residues. The germline V and J ends were trimmed by 2 bases and 1 base, with 9 bases remaining between them.

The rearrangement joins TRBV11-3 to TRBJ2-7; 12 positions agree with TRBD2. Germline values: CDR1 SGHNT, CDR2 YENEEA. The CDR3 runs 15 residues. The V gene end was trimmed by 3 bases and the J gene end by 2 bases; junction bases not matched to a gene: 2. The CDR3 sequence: CASSLASGRAYEQYF. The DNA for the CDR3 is TGTGCCAGCAGCTTGGCTAGCGGGAGGGCCTACGAGCAGTACTTC. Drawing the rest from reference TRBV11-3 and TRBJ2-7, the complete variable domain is EAGVVQSPRYKIIEKKQPVAFWCNPISGHNTLYWYLQNLGQGPELLIRYENEEAVDDSQLPKDRFSAERLKGVDSTLKIQPAELGDSAVYLCASSLASGRAYEQYFGPGTRLTVT.

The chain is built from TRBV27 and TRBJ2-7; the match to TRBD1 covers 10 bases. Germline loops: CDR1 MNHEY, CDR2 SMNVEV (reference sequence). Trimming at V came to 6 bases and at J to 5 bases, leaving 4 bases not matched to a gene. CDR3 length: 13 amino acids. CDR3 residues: CASRGTGENEQYF. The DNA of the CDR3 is TGTGCCAGCAGAGGGACAGGGGAAAACGAGCAGTACTTC.

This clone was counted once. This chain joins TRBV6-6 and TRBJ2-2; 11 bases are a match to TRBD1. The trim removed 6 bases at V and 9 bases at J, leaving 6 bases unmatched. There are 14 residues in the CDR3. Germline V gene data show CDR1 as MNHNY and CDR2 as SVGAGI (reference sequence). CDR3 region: CASSWDRGDRELFF. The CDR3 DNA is TGTGCCAGCAGCTGGGACAGGGGGGACCGGGAGCTGTTTTTT.

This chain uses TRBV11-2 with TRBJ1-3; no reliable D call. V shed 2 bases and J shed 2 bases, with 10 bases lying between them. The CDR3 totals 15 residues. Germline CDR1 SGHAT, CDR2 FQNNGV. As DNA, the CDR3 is TGTGCCAGCAGCTTAAATCCTGGAGCTGGAAACACCATATATTTT. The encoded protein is CASSLNPGAGNTIYF.

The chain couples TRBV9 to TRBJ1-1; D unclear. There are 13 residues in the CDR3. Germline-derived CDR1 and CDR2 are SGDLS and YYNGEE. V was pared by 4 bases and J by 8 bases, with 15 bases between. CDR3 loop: CASSPGLWPEAFF. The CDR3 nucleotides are TGTGCCAGCAGCCCAGGTCTCTGGCCAGAAGCTTTCTTT.

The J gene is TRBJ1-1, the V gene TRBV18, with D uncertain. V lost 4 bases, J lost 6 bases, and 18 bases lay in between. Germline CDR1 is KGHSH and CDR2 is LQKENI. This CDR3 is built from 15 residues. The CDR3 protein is CASSHSGSPGAEAFF. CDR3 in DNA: TGTGCCAGCTCACACTCCGGGTCCCCGGGAGCTGAAGCTTTCTTT.

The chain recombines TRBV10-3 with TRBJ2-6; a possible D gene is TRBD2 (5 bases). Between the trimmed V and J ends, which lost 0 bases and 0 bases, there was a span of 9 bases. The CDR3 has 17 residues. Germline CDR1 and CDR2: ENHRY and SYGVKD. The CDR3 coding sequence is TGTGCCATCAGTGAGTCGGCGACTAACTCTGGGGCCAACGTCCTGACTTTC. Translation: CAISESATNSGANVLTF.

The chain's CDR3 is CASRPTGVKQPQHF. In DNA, the CDR3 is TGTGCCAGTCGCCCGACAGGGGTCAAACAGCCCCAGCATTTT. The gene calls are TRBV19 and TRBJ1-5, with 8 bases identical to TRBD1. CDR3 length: 14 residues. Germline V gene data show CDR1 as LNHDA and CDR2 as SQIVND (reference sequence). The junction had 10 bases not matched to a gene; V was cut back by 8 bases and J by 7 bases.

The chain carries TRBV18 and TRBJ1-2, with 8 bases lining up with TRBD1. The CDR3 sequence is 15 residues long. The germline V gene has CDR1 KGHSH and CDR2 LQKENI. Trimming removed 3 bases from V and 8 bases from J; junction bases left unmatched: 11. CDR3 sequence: CASSPGLADRGGYTF. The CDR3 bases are TGTGCCAGCTCACCCGGTTTGGCTGACAGGGGCGGCTACACCTTC.

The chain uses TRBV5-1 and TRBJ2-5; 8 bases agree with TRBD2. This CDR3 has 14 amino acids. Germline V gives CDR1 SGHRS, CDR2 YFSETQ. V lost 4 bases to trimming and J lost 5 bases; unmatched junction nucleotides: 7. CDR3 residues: CASSRSGMRETQYF. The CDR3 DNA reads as TGCGCCAGCAGCCGTAGCGGGATGCGGGAGACCCAGTACTTC.